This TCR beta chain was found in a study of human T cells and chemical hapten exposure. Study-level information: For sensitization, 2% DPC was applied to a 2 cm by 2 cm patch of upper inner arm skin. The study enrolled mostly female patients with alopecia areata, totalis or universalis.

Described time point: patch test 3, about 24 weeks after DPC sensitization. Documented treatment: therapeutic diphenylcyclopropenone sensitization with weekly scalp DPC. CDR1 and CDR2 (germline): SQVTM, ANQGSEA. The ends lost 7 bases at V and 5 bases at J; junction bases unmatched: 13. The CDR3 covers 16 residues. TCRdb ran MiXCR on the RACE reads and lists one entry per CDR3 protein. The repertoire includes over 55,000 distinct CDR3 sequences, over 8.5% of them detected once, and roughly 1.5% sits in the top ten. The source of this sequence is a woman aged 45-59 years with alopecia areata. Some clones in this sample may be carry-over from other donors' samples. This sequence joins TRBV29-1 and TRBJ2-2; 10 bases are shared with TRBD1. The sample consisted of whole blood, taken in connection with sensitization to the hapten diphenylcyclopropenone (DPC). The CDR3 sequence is CSALRRQGAMTGELFF. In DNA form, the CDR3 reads TGCAGCGCCCTTAGAAGACAGGGGGCAATGACCGGGGAGCTGTTTTTT.